Listed below are T cell receptor beta chains from one sample, sequenced in a study of cytomegalovirus exposure and HLA in healthy donors. Clones were sequenced by immunoSEQ multiplex PCR, and TCRdb holds only the in-frame ones, with some missing. The data contain 96,000 or so clones, 65% to 80% of them singletons. Input material: PBMCs. Every receptor here comes from a female donor in good health and CMV-seropositive. Each CDR3 is given with its conserved first and last residue. A D gene is named only where the DNA matches it firmly.

d_gene,j_gene,v_gene,CDR3aa,CDR3nt
NA,TRBJ2-5,TRBV19,CASSIMGGRETQYF,TGTGCCAGTAGTATAATGGGGGGAAGGGAGACCCAGTACTTC
TRBD1,TRBJ1-2,TRBV28,CASSLGTGAHYGYTF,TGTGCCAGCAGTCTCGGGACAGGGGCGCACTATGGCTACACCTTC
TRBD1,TRBJ1-5,TRBV28,CASSLAGGKQPQHF,TGTGCCAGCAGTTTGGCAGGGGGCAAGCAGCCCCAGCATTTT
NA,TRBJ2-5,TRBV7-2,CASKLERETQYF,TGTGCCAGCAAACTTGAGAGGGAGACCCAGTACTTC
NA,TRBJ1-1,TRBV7-9,CASSPDRLNTEAFF,TGTGCCAGCAGCCCGGACAGACTAAACACTGAAGCTTTCTTT
NA,TRBJ2-3,TRBV9,CASSVTAQIPDTQYF,TGTGCCAGCAGCGTAACCGCCCAGATTCCAGATACGCAGTATTTT
NA,TRBJ2-7,TRBV21-1,CASSVSGGGGSSYEQYF,TGTGCCAGCAGCGTATCCGGGGGCGGGGGTAGCTCCTACGAGCAGTACTTC
TRBD1,TRBJ2-4,TRBV5-1,CASSWGQTPNIQYF,TGCGCCAGCAGCTGGGGACAGACCCCCAACATTCAGTACTTC
NA,TRBJ2-7,TRBV6-5,CASSYSGTRGEQYF,TGTGCCAGCAGTTACTCGGGTACCCGGGGAGAGCAGTACTTC
NA,TRBJ2-3,TRBV5-1,CASILGASRTDTQYF,TGCGCCAGTATCCTGGGGGCTAGCCGCACAGATACGCAGTATTTT
NA,TRBJ1-2,TRBV7-2,CASSPLLEGHYGYTF,TGTGCCAGCAGCCCACTTCTGGAGGGCCACTATGGCTACACCTTC
NA,TRBJ1-5,TRBV6-6,CASSAGTSNQPQHF,TGTGCCAGCAGCGCCGGGACAAGCAATCAGCCCCAGCATTTT
NA,TRBJ1-1,TRBV4-3,CASSQSESMNTEAFF,TGCGCCAGCAGCCAGTCCGAGTCTATGAACACTGAAGCTTTCTTT
NA,TRBJ1-2,TRBV6-6,CASSSTGYDGYTF,TGTGCCAGCAGCAGTACAGGGTATGATGGCTACACCTTC
NA,TRBJ2-7,TRBV5-6,CASSRDGTYEQYF,TGTGCCAGCAGCAGAGACGGGACCTACGAGCAGTACTTC
TRBD2,TRBJ2-2,TRBV4-1,CASGGRLAGPNTGELFF,TGCGCCAGTGGCGGCAGGCTAGCGGGACCCAATACCGGGGAGCTGTTTTTT
NA,TRBJ2-3,TRBV28,CASSFGSDTQYF,TGTGCCAGCAGTTTCGGGTCGGATACGCAGTATTTT
TRBD2,TRBJ2-5,TRBV4-1,CASSPLAGGARETQYF,TGCGCCAGCAGCCCACTAGCGGGGGGAGCCCGGGAGACCCAGTACTTC
NA,TRBJ1-2,TRBV14,CASSPPGYYGYTF,TGTGCCAGCAGTCCCCCGGGATACTATGGCTACACCTTC
TRBD1,TRBJ2-1,TRBV6-4,CASSVNRGYEQFF,TGTGCCAGCAGTGTAAACAGGGGTTATGAGCAGTTCTTC